The 29 T cell receptor beta chains below all came from one sample that was sequenced in a study of T cell responses to AZD1222 COVID-19 vaccine. Method: immunoSEQ multiplex PCR; TCRdb's copy keeps in-frame clones and lacks some. This sample has 120,000 or so clones, with 80% to 90% found just once. The sequencing here drew on peripheral blood, taken on day 0 of MenACWY control vaccination. Every receptor here comes from an adult in good health.

The chain joins TRBV10-3 to TRBJ2-7; 12 bases match TRBD1. The CDR3 sequence is 18 residues long. Germline V CDR1 and CDR2: ENHRY, SYGVKD. V trimming: 4 bases; J trimming: 3 bases; junction bases outside the gene matches: 13. The CDR3 DNA sequence: TGTGCCATCAGTGGGGGTACCGGGACAGGGGGCTTTATCTACGAGCAGTACTTC. Residues: CAISGGTGTGGFIYEQYF.

The V call is TRBV6-6, the J call TRBJ2-5, with D unclear. Germline V gives CDR1 MNHNY, CDR2 SVGAGI (reference sequence). The CDR3 is 13 amino acids. The V and J ends lost 7 bases and 5 bases respectively, with 14 bases between them. The CDR3 here is CASTLMGRETQYF. CDR3 sequence (DNA): TGTGCCAGCACCCTCATGGGTAGGGAGACCCAGTACTTC.

V gene TRBV5-6 combines with J gene TRBJ2-1; a weak D match, TRBD2 (6 bases). Trimming took off 2 bases at V and 6 bases at J, with 9 bases between the two ends. Germline V CDR1 and CDR2: SGHDT, YYEEEE. CDR3 length: 13 amino acids. This CDR3 is CASSFGTSNEQFF. CDR3 nucleotides: TGTGCCAGCAGCTTTGGGACTTCCAATGAGCAGTTCTTC.

The chain links TRBV6-4 to TRBJ2-1, with D unclear. This CDR3 contains 13 residues. The V end lost 5 bases, the J end lost 7 bases, and 12 bases lay between the germline ends. Germline CDR1 and CDR2: MRHNA and SNTAGT. The DNA of the CDR3 is TGTGCCAGCAGTCAGGAACAGTCAAATGAGCAGTTCTTC. Protein: CASSQEQSNEQFF.

The chain joins TRBV19 to TRBJ1-2; a possible D gene is TRBD1 (5 bases). Trimming stripped 3 bases from V and 4 bases from J, with 15 bases between. This CDR3 comprises 15 residues. Germline lookup yields CDR1 LNHDA and CDR2 SQIVND (reference sequence). CDR3 protein: CASSIQGGLFYGYTF. The CDR3 coding sequence is TGTGCCAGTAGTATCCAGGGAGGACTCTTCTATGGCTACACCTTC.

The chain employs TRBV12-3 or TRBV12-4 and TRBJ1-2; D not resolved. V dropped 3 bases and J dropped 8 bases, with 10 bases sitting between them. The CDR3 is 12 amino acids. CDR3 in amino acids: CASSFGPGGYTF. CDR3 in DNA: TGTGCCAGCAGTTTCGGGCCCGGCGGCTACACCTTC.

This chain uses TRBV6-6 with TRBJ1-5, with 8 bases lining up with TRBD1. The trim removed 6 bases at V and 6 bases at J, leaving 10 bases unmatched. This CDR3 contains 15 residues. Germline CDR1 MNHNY, CDR2 SVGAGI (reference sequence). In DNA, the CDR3 is TGTGCCAGCAGCTCTCAGGACAGGGTGGGTCAGCCCCAGCATTTT. This gives the protein CASSSQDRVGQPQHF.

This clone was found a few times. This chain connects TRBV7-8 to TRBJ1-4, with TRBD1 matching over 8 bases. CDR3 size: 16 residues. V lost 5 bases to trimming and J lost 9 bases; unmatched junction nucleotides: 14. The V gene's germline CDR1 is SGHVS and CDR2 FQNEAQ. The DNA for the CDR3 is TGTGCCAGCAGCCTCCCCCGTCGACAGGGGTCGAAAAAACTGTTTTTT. Amino acids: CASSLPRRQGSKKLFF.

The V call is TRBV7-2, the J call TRBJ2-1, with 7 bases identical to TRBD2. Germline V gene data show CDR1 as SGHTA and CDR2 as FQGNSA. After removal of 4 bases from V and 4 bases from J, the junction contained 7 bases not matched to a gene. The CDR3 has 15 residues. The CDR3 here is CASSSGLGTYNEQFF. The DNA for the CDR3 is TGTGCCAGCAGCTCAGGACTAGGAACTTACAATGAGCAGTTCTTC. The full variable domain, in which reference TRBV7-2 and TRBJ2-1 provide the parts outside the CDR3, is GAGVSQSPSNKVTEKGKDVELRCDPISGHTALYWYRQSLGQGLEFLIYFQGNSAPDKSGLPSDRFSAERTGGSVSTLTIQRTQQEDSAVYLCASSSGLGTYNEQFFGPGTRLTVL.

This clone was seen a handful of times. The gene calls are TRBV4-2 and TRBJ2-7; D is unresolved. V lost 4 bases and J lost 0, with 7 bases in between. The CDR3 contains 13 residues. Germline-derived CDR1 and CDR2 are LGHNA and YNFKEQ. The CDR3 nucleotides are TGTGCCAGCAGCCTGAGGAGCTCCTACGAGCAGTACTTC. Translation gives CASSLRSSYEQYF.

The chain combines TRBV19 with TRBJ2-1; no clear D gene. Germline CDR1 is LNHDA and CDR2 is SQIVND (reference sequence). Trimming left V 8 bases short and J 5 bases short, with 13 bases between. The CDR3 spans 13 residues. As DNA, the CDR3 is TGTGCCAGTGGGCCTAGGAGCAACAATGAGCAGTTCTTC. It is translated as CASGPRSNNEQFF.

The chain links TRBV5-1 to TRBJ2-7; 12 bases match TRBD2. V lost 3 bases, J lost 1 base, and 8 bases stayed unmatched. The germline V gene has CDR1 SGHRS and CDR2 YFSETQ. This CDR3 region has 17 residues. CDR3 DNA sequence: TGCGCCAGCAGCTCCCGGGGACTAGCGGGTCCTTCCTACGAGCAGTACTTC. This encodes CASSSRGLAGPSYEQYF.

This CDR3 is CAARGDEQFF. The DNA for the CDR3 is TGTGCTGCAAGGGGCGATGAGCAGTTCTTC. The rearrangement links TRBV30 to TRBJ2-1, with D possibly TRBD1 on 5 matching bases. This CDR3 is built from 10 residues. Per the germline V gene, CDR1 is GTSNPN and CDR2 is SVGIG (reference sequence). Using reference TRBV30 and TRBJ2-1 for the parts outside the CDR3, the full variable domain is SQTIHQWPATLVQPVGSPLSLECTVEGTSNPNLYWYRQAAGRGLQLLFYSVGIGQISSEVPQNLSASRPQDRQFILSSKKLLLSDSGFYLCAARGDEQFFGPGTRLTVL.

This rearrangement joins TRBV7-9 to TRBJ1-1, with a possible D match to TRBD1 (5 bases). The CDR3 extends over 13 amino acids. The V gene's germline CDR1 is SEHNR and CDR2 FQNEAQ (reference sequence). Trimming pared 4 bases from V and 6 bases from J, leaving 12 bases between. In DNA form, the CDR3 reads TGTGCCAGCAGCTACACCCGGGGCTCTGAAGCTTTCTTT. This gives the protein CASSYTRGSEAFF.

V and J are TRBV2 and TRBJ2-5; 8 bases match TRBD1. Germline loops: CDR1 SNHLY, CDR2 FYNNEI. The CDR3 covers 16 residues. Germline trimming cut 6 bases from V and 5 bases from J; bases unmatched to any gene: 14. Here the CDR3 DNA reads TGTGCCAGCAGCTCCAGGACAGGGAGAGTCGGGGAGACCCAGTACTTC. It codes for CASSSRTGRVGETQYF.

The gene calls are TRBV9 and TRBJ1-2, with D possibly being TRBD1 (5 bases). V gave up 0 bases and J gave up 7 bases, with 7 bases separating them. The CDR3 totals 12 residues. Germline loops: CDR1 SGDLS, CDR2 YYNGEE. The CDR3 loop is CASSVGGVGYTF. In nucleotides, the CDR3 is TGTGCCAGCAGCGTAGGAGGGGTTGGCTACACCTTC.

The rearrangement uses TRBV7-9 and TRBJ1-6; unclear D gene. Trimming cost V 0 bases and J 3 bases, with 6 bases left between them. This CDR3 comprises 15 residues. Germline CDR1 reads SEHNR; CDR2 reads FQNEAQ (reference sequence). This CDR3 reads CASSLARGYNSPLHF. CDR3 in DNA: TGTGCCAGCAGCTTAGCGCGGGGCTATAATTCACCCCTCCACTTT.

The genes are TRBV28 and TRBJ1-2; D not certain. The ends were cut back, 6 bases at V and 6 bases at J, with 26 bases in the middle. Germline values: CDR1 MDHEN, CDR2 SYDVKM. The CDR3 is 17 amino acids. The CDR3 loop is CASSRHRGQTWKDGYTF. The CDR3 coding sequence is TGTGCCAGCAGCCGTCACCGAGGCCAGACGTGGAAGGATGGCTACACCTTC.

The table lists this clone with a few counts. The chain employs TRBV2 and TRBJ1-2, with D possibly being TRBD1 (6 bases). Germline lookup yields CDR1 SNHLY and CDR2 FYNNEI. V gave up 6 bases and J gave up 0 bases, with 8 bases separating them. CDR3 length: 13 residues. The CDR3: CASRGQTNYGYTF. The CDR3 DNA follows: TGTGCCAGCAGAGGACAGACTAACTATGGCTACACCTTC.

This clone was detected only once. The chain has TRBV6-5 and TRBJ1-1; D is uncertain. CDR3 size: 13 residues. Per germline, CDR1 MNHEY and CDR2 SVGAGI. V was shortened by 4 bases and J by 3 bases, with 9 bases between the two germline ends. The CDR3 DNA follows: TGTGCCAGCAGTTCTACCGTATACACTGAAGCTTTCTTT. It is translated as CASSSTVYTEAFF.

The genes are TRBV5-1 and TRBJ2-7; 8 nucleotides line up with TRBD1. The germline CDR1 and CDR2 sequences are SGHRS and YFSETQ. The trim removed 0 bases at V and 3 bases at J, leaving 2 bases unmatched. The CDR3 runs 14 residues. DNA of the CDR3: TGCGCCAGCAGCTTGGAGGGGACAGGCTACGAGCAGTACTTC. It is translated as CASSLEGTGYEQYF.

The chain is built from TRBV19 and TRBJ2-3; TRBD1 matches 9 bases. V lost 5 bases and J lost 2; bases outside the gene matches: 8. CDR3 length: 16 amino acids. Germline CDR1 LNHDA, CDR2 SQIVND (reference sequence). Here the CDR3 reads CASSGYGQGNTDTQYF. CDR3 nucleotide sequence: TGTGCCAGTAGTGGCTACGGACAGGGGAACACAGATACGCAGTATTTT. Combining the CDR3 with reference TRBV19 and TRBJ2-3 gives the whole variable domain DGGITQSPKYLFRKEGQNVTLSCEQNLNHDAMYWYRQDPGQGLRLIYYSQIVNDFQKGDIAEGYSVSREKKESFPLTVTSAQKNPTAFYLCASSGYGQGNTDTQYFGPGTRLTVL.

The rearrangement links TRBV6-4 to TRBJ2-3; 11 bases map to TRBD2. Germline values: CDR1 MRHNA, CDR2 SNTAGT. The CDR3 consists of 14 residues. V was pared by 6 bases and J by 4 bases, with 3 bases of the junction left unmatched. The CDR3 nucleotides are TGTGCCAGCAGGCTAGCGGGAGGTTCAGATACGCAGTATTTT. This codes for CASRLAGGSDTQYF.

V and J are TRBV27 and TRBJ2-7; 9 bases align to TRBD2. The V and J ends lost 3 bases and 7 bases, in that order; junction bases with no gene match: 10. Germline V gene data show CDR1 as MNHEY and CDR2 as SMNVEV (reference sequence). This CDR3 is built from 15 residues. CDR3 coding DNA: TGTGCCAGCAGTTTTCTGGCGGGAGGGCCCGGGGAGCAGTACTTC. Its protein product is CASSFLAGGPGEQYF.

The chain is built from TRBV4-1 and TRBJ2-7; TRBD2 agrees at 15 bases. Per the germline V gene, CDR1 is MGHRA and CDR2 is YSYEKL. The CDR3 spans 16 residues. The V gene end was trimmed by 3 bases and the J gene end by 2 bases; junction bases not matched to a gene: 2. The CDR3 DNA sequence: TGCGCCAGCAGCCAGGGACTAGCGGGAGGTACCTACGAGCAGTACTTC. Protein: CASSQGLAGGTYEQYF.

This chain connects TRBV6-5 to TRBJ1-2, with a tentative D call TRBD1 (5 bases). The germline V and J ends were trimmed by 6 bases and 0 bases, with 8 bases remaining between them. Germline V lookup: CDR1 MNHEY, CDR2 SVGAGI. The CDR3 has 13 amino acids. In nucleotides, the CDR3 is TGTGCCAGCAGCCCACAGGCTAACTATGGCTACACCTTC. This sequence encodes CASSPQANYGYTF.

V is TRBV7-3 and J is TRBJ2-1; D gene ambiguous. The CDR3 totals 16 residues. The V gene's germline CDR1 is SGHTA and CDR2 FQGTGA. Trimming cost V 2 bases and J 3 bases, with 14 bases left between them. The CDR3 DNA reads as TGTGCCAGCAGCTTAGGTCGGCTCAGCCGCTACAATGAGCAGTTCTTC. Protein sequence: CASSLGRLSRYNEQFF.

This clone was recorded a few times. V gene TRBV7-2 combines with J gene TRBJ2-5; 10 bases fit TRBD2. The CDR3 is 16 amino acids. Germline V gives CDR1 SGHTA, CDR2 FQGNSA. V lost 3 bases, J lost 5 bases, and 9 bases stayed unmatched. CDR3 in amino acids: CASSFVAGGTIETQYF. CDR3 nucleotide sequence: TGTGCCAGCAGCTTTGTAGCGGGAGGTACCATCGAGACCCAGTACTTC.

The chain is built from TRBV11-2 and TRBJ1-2; D not certain. CDR1 is SGHAT and CDR2 is FQNNGV in the germline V gene. This CDR3 spans 15 amino acids. V was cut by 0 bases and J by 4 bases, with 12 bases left in between. This chain's CDR3 is CASSLERALVYGYTF. In DNA, the CDR3 is TGTGCCAGCAGCTTAGAAAGGGCTCTAGTCTATGGCTACACCTTC. Variable domain in full (rest from reference TRBV11-2 and TRBJ1-2): EAGVAQSPRYKIIEKRQSVAFWCNPISGHATLYWYQQILGQGPKLLIQFQNNGVVDDSQLPKDRFSAERLKGVDSTLKIQPAKLEDSAVYLCASSLERALVYGYTFGSGTRLTVV.